This entry is about one T cell receptor (beta chain). Its antigen is currently unknown. Profiling relied on immunoSEQ multiplex PCR, and the TCRdb table lists in-frame clones only, not all of them. The profile shows more than 140,000 clones, about nine tenths of them singletons. These data are taken from a study of T cell responses to AZD1222 COVID-19 vaccine. General study results and limits: The study identified only 6 or 7 AZD1222 recipients as seropositive at baseline. A reported finding is that nearly half of spike-specific TCRs target unmutated variant regions. Donors were largely white British and mainly female; clonal diversity was possibly underestimated.

The specimen comprised peripheral blood, sampled on day 0 of MenACWY control vaccination. The receptor comes from an adult in good health.

The DNA of the CDR3 is TGTGCCATCAGTAACAGGGGGGTCAAGATCTCCTACGAGCAGTACTTC. Encoded protein: CAISNRGVKISYEQYF. The V gene is TRBV10-3, the J gene TRBJ2-7; 8 positions match TRBD1. This CDR3 has 16 residues. Germline V lookup: CDR1 ENHRY, CDR2 SYGVKD. V was pared by 5 bases and J by 0 bases, with 9 bases of the junction left unmatched.